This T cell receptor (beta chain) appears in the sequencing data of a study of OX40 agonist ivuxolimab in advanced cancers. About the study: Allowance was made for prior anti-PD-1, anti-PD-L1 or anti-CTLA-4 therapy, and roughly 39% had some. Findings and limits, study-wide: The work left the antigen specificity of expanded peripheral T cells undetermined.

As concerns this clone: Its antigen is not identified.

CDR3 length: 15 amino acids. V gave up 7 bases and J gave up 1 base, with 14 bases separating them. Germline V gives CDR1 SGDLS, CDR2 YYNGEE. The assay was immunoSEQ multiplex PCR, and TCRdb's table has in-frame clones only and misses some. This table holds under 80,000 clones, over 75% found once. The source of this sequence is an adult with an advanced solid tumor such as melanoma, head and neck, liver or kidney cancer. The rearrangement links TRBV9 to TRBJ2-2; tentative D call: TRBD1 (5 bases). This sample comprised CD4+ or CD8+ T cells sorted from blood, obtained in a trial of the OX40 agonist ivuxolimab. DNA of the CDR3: TGTGCCAGCGGCCAGTGGACACTGAACACCGGGGAGCTGTTTTTT. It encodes CASGQWTLNTGELFF.